This is a list of T cell receptor beta chains from one sample in a study of T cell responses to AZD1222 COVID-19 vaccine. The table came from immunoSEQ multiplex PCR; TCRdb's copy has only in-frame clones and leaves some out. The profile shows about 130,000 clones, roughly 88% of them singletons. Here the sequenced sample was peripheral blood, taken on day 0 of AZD1222 vaccination. Receptors were obtained from an adult in good health. The conserved cysteine and the conserved F or W are not part of the CDR3 here.

V gene: TRBV6-5
CDR3 protein: ASSYEKGRWQAF

V gene: TRBV5-4
CDR3 protein: ASSLEGARSYEQY

V gene: TRBV10-3
CDR3 protein: ASRLAGGPYEQY

V gene: TRBV7-9
CDR3 protein: ASSHLDRSVGYT

V gene: TRBV7-8
CDR3 protein: ASSTRTENEQF

V gene: TRBV6-5
CDR3 protein: ASSYTHTSSTDTQY

V gene: TRBV4-3
CDR3 protein: ASSQGQGTTEAF

V gene: TRBV10-3
CDR3 protein: AISRDNYGYT

V gene: TRBV19
CDR3 protein: ASSINPSRYEQY

V gene: TRBV5-1
CDR3 protein: ASSPTPSQETQY

V gene: TRBV5-1
CDR3 protein: ASSLTQKLAESYEQY

V gene: TRBV4-3
CDR3 protein: ASSRGQGAHEQY

V gene: TRBV10-3
CDR3 protein: AISESNGNEKLF

V gene: TRBV5-6
CDR3 protein: ASSSPGRYEQY

V gene: TRBV6-2/TRBV6-3
CDR3 protein: ASSYSGSGNYGYT

V gene: TRBV7-9
CDR3 protein: ASSLARGRIGSGANVLT

V gene: TRBV7-2
CDR3 protein: ASSLDLRVYSPLH

V gene: TRBV12-5
CDR3 protein: ASGSSPNSPLH

V gene: TRBV18
CDR3 protein: ASSPSRDREDYT

V gene: TRBV27
CDR3 protein: ASSLSGQGRNQPQH

V gene: TRBV4-3
CDR3 protein: ASSQRGKGEAF

V gene: TRBV3-1/TRBV3-2
CDR3 protein: ASSLGGGGAVQPQH

V gene: TRBV6-5
CDR3 protein: ASRFATNEKLF

V gene: TRBV2
CDR3 protein: ASVWDPYGYT

V gene: TRBV20-1
CDR3 protein: SARLNEKLF

V gene: TRBV5-1
CDR3 protein: ASSSGTGAYEQY

V gene: TRBV4-3
CDR3 protein: ASSHDLQGYEQY

V gene: TRBV28
CDR3 protein: ASRITNEQF

V gene: TRBV7-8
CDR3 protein: ASSLDSLYGYT

V gene: TRBV9
CDR3 protein: ASSYGQATYNEQF

V gene: TRBV11-2
CDR3 protein: ASSDPGTDYEQY

V gene: TRBV19
CDR3 protein: ASTPGTRPAHEQF

V gene: TRBV19
CDR3 protein: ASSIGQGSYNEQF

V gene: TRBV30
CDR3 protein: AWSLTGILQPQH

V gene: TRBV30
CDR3 protein: AWSVRTAELSYGYT

V gene: TRBV6-5
CDR3 protein: ASSYTRVGMPYEQY

V gene: TRBV18
CDR3 protein: ASSPPGTVPGELF

V gene: TRBV6-5
CDR3 protein: ASSYSLAATYNEQF